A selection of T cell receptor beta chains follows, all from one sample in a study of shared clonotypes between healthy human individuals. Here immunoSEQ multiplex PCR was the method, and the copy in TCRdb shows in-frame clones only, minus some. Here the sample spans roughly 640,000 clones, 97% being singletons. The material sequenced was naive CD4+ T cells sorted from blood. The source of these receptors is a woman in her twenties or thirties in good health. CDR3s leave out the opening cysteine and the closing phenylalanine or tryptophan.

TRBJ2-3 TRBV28 ASSRTGKSTDTQY
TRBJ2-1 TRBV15 ATSRGGGSSYNEQF
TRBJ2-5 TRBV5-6 ASSPNQETQY
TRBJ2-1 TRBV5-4 ASSGSGSVNEQF
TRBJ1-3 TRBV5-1 ASSKTVNSGNTIY
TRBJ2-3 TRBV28 ASVPDRRTDTQY
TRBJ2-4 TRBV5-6 ASSSTGPTKNIQY
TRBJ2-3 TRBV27 ASSFQDREADTQY
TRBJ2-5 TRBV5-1 ASKRVPQETQY
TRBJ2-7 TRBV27 ASSLRRYSYEQY
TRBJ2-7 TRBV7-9 ASSLGLAASYEQY
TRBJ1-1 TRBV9 ASSVGWSTTEAF
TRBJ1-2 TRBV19 ASSNDRKTYGYT
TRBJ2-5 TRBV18 ASSRMTSGSGIGETQY
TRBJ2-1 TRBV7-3 ASSLDSSYNEQF
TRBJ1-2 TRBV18 ASSPGTEDGYT
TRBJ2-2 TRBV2 ASRYRGDTGELF
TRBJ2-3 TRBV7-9 ASSLGLAGVRTDTQY
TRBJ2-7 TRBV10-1 ASSDSGGIYEQY
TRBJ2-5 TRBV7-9 ASSFSRDGQETQY
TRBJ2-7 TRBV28 ASSTTGYEQY
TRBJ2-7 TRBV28 ASSDLTPYEQY
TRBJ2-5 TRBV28 ASRSSGSDETQY
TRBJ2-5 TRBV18 ASSPPGLQIETQY
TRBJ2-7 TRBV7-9 ASSPLGDRYEQY
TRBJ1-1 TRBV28 ASSLGGSDTEAF
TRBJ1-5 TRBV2 ASSERQGYHYSNQPQH
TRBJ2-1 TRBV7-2 ASSLQGNSYNEQF
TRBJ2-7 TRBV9 ASSTGTLSYEQY
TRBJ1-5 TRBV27 ASSRDSNQPQH
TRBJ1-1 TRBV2 ASSEASGHTEAF
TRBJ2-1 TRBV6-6 ASGREGYNEQF
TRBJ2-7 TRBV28 ASRPAGSEQY
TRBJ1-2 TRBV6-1 ASSELGLGGYT
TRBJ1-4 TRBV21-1 ARQGASTNEKLF
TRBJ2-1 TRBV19 ASSVTSGTYNEQF